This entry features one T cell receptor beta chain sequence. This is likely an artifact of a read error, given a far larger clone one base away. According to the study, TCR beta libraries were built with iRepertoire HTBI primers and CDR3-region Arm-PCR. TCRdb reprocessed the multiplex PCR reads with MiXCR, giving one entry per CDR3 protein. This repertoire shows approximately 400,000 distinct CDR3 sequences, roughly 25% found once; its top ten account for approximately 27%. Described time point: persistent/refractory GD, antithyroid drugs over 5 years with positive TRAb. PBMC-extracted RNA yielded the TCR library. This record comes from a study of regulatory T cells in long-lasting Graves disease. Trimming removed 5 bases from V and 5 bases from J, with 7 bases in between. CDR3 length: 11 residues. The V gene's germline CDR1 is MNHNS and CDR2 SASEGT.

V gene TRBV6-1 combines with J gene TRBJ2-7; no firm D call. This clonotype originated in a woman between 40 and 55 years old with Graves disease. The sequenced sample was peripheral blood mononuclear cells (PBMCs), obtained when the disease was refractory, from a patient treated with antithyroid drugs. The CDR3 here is CASSLHHEQYF. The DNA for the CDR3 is TGTGCCAGCAGTCTGCACCACGAGCAGTACTTC.